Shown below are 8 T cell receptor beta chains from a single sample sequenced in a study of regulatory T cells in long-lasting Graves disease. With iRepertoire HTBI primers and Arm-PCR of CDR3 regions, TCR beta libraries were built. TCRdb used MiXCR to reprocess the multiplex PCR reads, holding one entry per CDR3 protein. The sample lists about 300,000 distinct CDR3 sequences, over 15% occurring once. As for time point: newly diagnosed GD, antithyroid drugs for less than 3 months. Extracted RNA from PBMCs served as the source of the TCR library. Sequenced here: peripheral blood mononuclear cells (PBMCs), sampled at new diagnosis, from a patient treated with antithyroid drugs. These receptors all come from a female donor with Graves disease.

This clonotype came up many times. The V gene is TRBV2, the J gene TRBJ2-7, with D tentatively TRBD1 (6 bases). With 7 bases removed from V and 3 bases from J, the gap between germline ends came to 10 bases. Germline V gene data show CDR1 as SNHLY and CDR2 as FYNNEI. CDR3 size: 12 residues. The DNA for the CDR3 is TGTGCCAGCAAGGGGGACCACTACGAGCAGTACTTC. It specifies CASKGDHYEQYF. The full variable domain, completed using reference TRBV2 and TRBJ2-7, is EPEVTQTPSHQVTQMGQEVILRCVPISNHLYFYWYRQILGQKVEFLVSFYNNEISEKSEIFDDQFSVERPDGSNFTLKIRSTKLEDSAMYFCASKGDHYEQYFGPGTRLTVT.

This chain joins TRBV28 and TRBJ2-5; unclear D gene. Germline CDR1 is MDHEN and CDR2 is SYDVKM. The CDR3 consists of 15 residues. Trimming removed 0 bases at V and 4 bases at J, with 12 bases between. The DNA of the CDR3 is TGTGCCAGCAGTTTATGGAGCGATCCAGGAGAGACCCAGTACTTC. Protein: CASSLWSDPGETQYF.

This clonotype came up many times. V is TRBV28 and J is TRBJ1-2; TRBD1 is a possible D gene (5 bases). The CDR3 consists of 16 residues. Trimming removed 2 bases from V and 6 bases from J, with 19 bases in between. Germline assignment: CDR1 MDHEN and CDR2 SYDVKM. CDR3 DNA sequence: TGTGCCAGCAGTTTAAATCCCGGGGGAAGGGCGGATGGCTACACCTTC. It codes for CASSLNPGGRADGYTF.

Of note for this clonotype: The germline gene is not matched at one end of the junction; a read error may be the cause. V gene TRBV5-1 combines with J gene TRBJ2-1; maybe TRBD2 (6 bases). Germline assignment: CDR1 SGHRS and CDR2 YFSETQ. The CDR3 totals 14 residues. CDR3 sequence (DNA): TGCGCCAGCAGCATCGGGACTTCGAACAATGAGCAGTTCTTT. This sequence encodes CASSIGTSNNEQFF.

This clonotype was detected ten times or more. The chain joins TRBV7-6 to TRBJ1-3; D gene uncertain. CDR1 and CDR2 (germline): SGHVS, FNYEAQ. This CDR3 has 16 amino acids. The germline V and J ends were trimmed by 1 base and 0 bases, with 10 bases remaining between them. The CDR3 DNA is TGTGCCAGCAGCTTAGTAGCTCCCGTCTCTGGAAACACCATATATTTT. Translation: CASSLVAPVSGNTIYF. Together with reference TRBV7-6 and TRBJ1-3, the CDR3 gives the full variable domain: GAGVSQSPRYKVTKRGQDVALRCDPISGHVSLYWYRQALGQGPEFLTYFNYEAQQDKSGLPNDRFSAERPEGSISTLTIQRTEQRDSAMYRCASSLVAPVSGNTIYFGEGSWLTVV.

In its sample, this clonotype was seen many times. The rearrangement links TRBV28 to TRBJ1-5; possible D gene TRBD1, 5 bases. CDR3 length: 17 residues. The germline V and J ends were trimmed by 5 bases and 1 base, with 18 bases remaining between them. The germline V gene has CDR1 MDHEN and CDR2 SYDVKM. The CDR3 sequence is CASSVWGGGGSNQPQHF. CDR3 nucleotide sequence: TGTGCCAGCAGTGTCTGGGGGGGAGGCGGGAGCAATCAGCCCCAGCATTTT.

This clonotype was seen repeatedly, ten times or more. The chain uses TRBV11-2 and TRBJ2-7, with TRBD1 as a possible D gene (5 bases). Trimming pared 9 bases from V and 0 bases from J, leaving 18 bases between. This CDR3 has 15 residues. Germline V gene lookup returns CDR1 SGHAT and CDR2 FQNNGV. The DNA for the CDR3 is TGTGCCAGTTCCGTCAGGGCCCCGCACTCCTACGAGCAGTACTTC. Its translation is CASSVRAPHSYEQYF.

The CDR3 DNA follows: TGCAGTACAACAGGGGGACTAGCGGGTGGTGAGCAGTTCTTC. It specifies CSTTGGLAGGEQFF. V gene TRBV20-1 combines with J gene TRBJ2-1; 12 positions agree with TRBD2. The CDR3 spans 14 residues. V lost 8 bases to trimming and J lost 9 bases; unmatched junction nucleotides: 11. Germline values: CDR1 DFQATT, CDR2 SNEGSKA (reference sequence).